These 27 T cell receptor beta chains came from one sample sequenced in a study of T cells expressing NK-cell markers. Reprocessing the 5' RACE reads, TCRdb reports a single entry for every CDR3 protein and omits DNA. In total, the table holds about 140,000 distinct CDR3 sequences. The sample was blood T cells: a sorted CD56 or NKG2C T cell subset, CD4+ or CD8+ T cells, or bulk PBMC T cells (not recorded which). The receptor source for this set is a man younger than 35 in good health.

The rearrangement joins TRBV30 to TRBJ2-7; with no DNA, the TCRdb D assignment of TRBD1 cannot be verified. The CDR3 has 13 residues. Germline CDR1 reads GTSNPN; CDR2 reads SVGIG (reference sequence). The CDR3 loop reads CAWSQGVRLEQYF.

The chain employs TRBV7-2 and TRBJ1-5; TCRdb lists TRBD1, though no DNA is available to test this call. Germline V gives CDR1 SGHTA, CDR2 FQGNSA. The CDR3 covers 15 residues. The CDR3 is CASSLFSGTSQPQHF.

The rearrangement links TRBV20-1 to TRBJ2-1; no DNA is available, so the TRBD2 call from TCRdb remains unchecked. The germline gives CDR1 DFQATT, CDR2 SNEGSKA (reference sequence). The CDR3 spans 15 residues. The CDR3: CSAPEGLALYNEQFF.

The genes are TRBV7-6 and TRBJ2-5; TCRdb names TRBD2, which stays unverified in the absence of DNA. The germline CDR1 and CDR2 sequences are SGHVS and FNYEAQ. The CDR3 is 17 amino acids. CDR3 residues: CASSLDLSREGVETQYF.

This sequence joins TRBV6-2 or TRBV6-3 and TRBJ1-1. The length of the CDR3 is 14 residues. CDR1 and CDR2 from the germline V gene are MNHEY and SVGEGT. The CDR3 sequence is CASSDFLRNTEAFF.

The chain employs TRBV27 and TRBJ2-1; TCRdb returns TRBD1, unconfirmable since there is no DNA. This CDR3 contains 12 residues. Per the germline V gene, CDR1 is MNHEY and CDR2 is SMNVEV (reference sequence). The CDR3 sequence: CASGYQGQGEFF.

The rearrangement links TRBV19 to TRBJ1-3; lacking DNA, the TRBD1 call made by TCRdb goes unchecked. Germline loops: CDR1 LNHDA, CDR2 SQIVND (reference sequence). The CDR3 has 15 amino acids. This chain's CDR3 is CASSWSQGAGNTIYF.

J is TRBJ1-5 and V is TRBV6-1; the D call of TRBD1 rests on TCRdb alone, since no DNA is present to check it. The CDR3 runs to 14 residues. Per the germline V gene, CDR1 is MNHNS and CDR2 is SASEGT. The CDR3 sequence is CASNRQGSNQPQHF.

The rearrangement joins TRBV20-1 to TRBJ1-2; TCRdb proposes TRBD1, but this gene call is untestable without DNA. The CDR3 length is 15 residues. CDR1 and CDR2 from the germline V gene are DFQATT and SNEGSKA (reference sequence). CDR3 sequence: CSARDPDRGGNGYTF.

The chain joins TRBV4-1 to TRBJ2-2. Germline V gene data show CDR1 as MGHRA and CDR2 as YSYEKL. The CDR3 is made up of 13 amino acids. The CDR3 sequence: CASSQTRTGELFF.

This chain connects TRBV11-2 to TRBJ1-1; TCRdb's D call, TRBD1, is unchecked because there is no DNA. The V gene's germline CDR1 is SGHAT and CDR2 FQNNGV. The CDR3 has 16 amino acids. CDR3 sequence: CASSTRTGQGDTEAFF.

This sequence joins TRBV12-3 or TRBV12-4 and TRBJ2-1; TCRdb's D call, TRBD2, is unchecked because there is no DNA. The CDR3 is made up of 13 amino acids. The CDR3 sequence: CASTLASGNEQFF.

The chain joins TRBV4-3 to TRBJ2-1; TCRdb outputs TRBD2, but without DNA this stays unchecked. Germline V gene data show CDR1 as LGHNA and CDR2 as YSLEER. CDR3 length equals 17 residues. CDR3 loop: CASSQDPGTSANNEQFF.

The chain couples TRBV24-1 to TRBJ2-3; there is no DNA to check the TCRdb D call of TRBD1. Per the germline V gene, CDR1 is KGHDR and CDR2 is SFDVKD. The CDR3 consists of 18 residues. CDR3 amino acids: CATSDSPGQGYYTDTQYF.

The chain recombines TRBV19 with TRBJ2-3; TCRdb indicates TRBD2, and absent DNA this call remains unverified. Looked up from germline, CDR1 is LNHDA and CDR2 is SQIVND (reference sequence). The length of the CDR3 is 13 residues. The CDR3 sequence: CAGSNSLTDTQYF.

The CDR3 protein is CASSQGVGENTEAFF. The chain has TRBV4-1 and TRBJ1-1. The CDR3 consists of 15 residues. The germline V gene has CDR1 MGHRA and CDR2 YSYEKL.

This chain uses TRBV30 with TRBJ2-7; the TCRdb call, TRBD2, lacks DNA for checking. Germline CDR1 and CDR2: GTSNPN and SVGIG (reference sequence). The length of the CDR3 is 14 residues. CDR3 sequence: CAWSGTSGRDEQYF.

J is TRBJ2-7 and V is TRBV27; the D call from TCRdb, TRBD1, cannot be confirmed without DNA. Per the germline V gene, CDR1 is MNHEY and CDR2 is SMNVEV (reference sequence). The CDR3 totals 15 residues. The CDR3: CASSLGGQGPYEQYF.

This chain connects TRBV5-1 to TRBJ1-1. The CDR3 runs 12 residues. Germline loops: CDR1 SGHRS, CDR2 YFSETQ. The CDR3 is CASSLASDEAFF.

The chain combines TRBV7-2 with TRBJ1-5. CDR1 is SGHTA, CDR2 FQGNSA, per germline. CDR3 length equals 14 residues. The CDR3 reads CASSMDSGSQPQHF.

The chain uses TRBV7-9 and TRBJ2-3; lacking DNA, the TRBD1 call made by TCRdb goes unchecked. This CDR3 has 16 amino acids. Germline lookup yields CDR1 SEHNR and CDR2 FQNEAQ (reference sequence). The CDR3 is CASSLVDSVWGDTQYF.

This chain links TRBV5-1 with TRBJ2-4; TCRdb reports TRBD1, a call that lacks DNA to check it against. Germline-derived CDR1 and CDR2 are SGHRS and YFSETQ. This CDR3 comprises 14 residues. Here the CDR3 reads CANSPVAAKNIQYF.

The chain employs TRBV3-1 and TRBJ2-3. CDR3 length: 18 residues. Germline assignment: CDR1 LGHDT and CDR2 YNNKEL (reference sequence). The CDR3 protein is CASSQVLDFTVPTDTQYF.

The chain employs TRBV7-8 and TRBJ2-2. Germline CDR1 is SGHVS and CDR2 is FQNEAQ. This CDR3 has 14 amino acids. The CDR3 region is CASRRSLDTGELFF.

The V and J genes are TRBV25-1 and TRBJ2-1; lacking DNA, the TRBD1 call made by TCRdb goes unchecked. CDR3 size: 12 residues. Germline V gene lookup returns CDR1 MGHDK and CDR2 SYGVNS. CDR3 in amino acids: CASSAGDIEQFF.

The genes are TRBV7-2 and TRBJ2-2. CDR1 and CDR2 (germline): SGHTA, FQGNSA. The CDR3 is 15 residues long. The CDR3: CASSSPDMDTGELFF.

V is TRBV21-1 and J is TRBJ1-1; checking the TCRdb D call of TRBD1 is not possible without DNA. TRBV21-1 is classified as a pseudogene. This CDR3 is 18 amino acids long. CDR3 sequence reads: CASSKKPVGSGLGTEAFF.